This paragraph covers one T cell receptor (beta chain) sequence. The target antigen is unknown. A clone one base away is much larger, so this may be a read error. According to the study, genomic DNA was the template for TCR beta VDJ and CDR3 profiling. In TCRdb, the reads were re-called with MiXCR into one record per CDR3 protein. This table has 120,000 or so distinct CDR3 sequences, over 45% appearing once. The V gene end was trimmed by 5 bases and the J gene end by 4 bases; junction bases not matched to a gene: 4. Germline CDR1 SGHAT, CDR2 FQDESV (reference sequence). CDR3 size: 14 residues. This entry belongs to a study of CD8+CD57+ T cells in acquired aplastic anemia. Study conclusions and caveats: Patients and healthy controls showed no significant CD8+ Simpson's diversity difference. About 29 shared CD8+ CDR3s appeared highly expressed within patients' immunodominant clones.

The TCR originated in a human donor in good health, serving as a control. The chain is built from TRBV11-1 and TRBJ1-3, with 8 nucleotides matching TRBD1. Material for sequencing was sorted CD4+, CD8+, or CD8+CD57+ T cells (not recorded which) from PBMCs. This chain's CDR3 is CASSLRDRGNTIYF. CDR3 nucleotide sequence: TGTGCCAGCAGCCTCCGGGACAGGGGAAACACCATATATTTT.